The 9 T cell receptor beta chains given below trace back to one sample, sequenced in a study of T cell responses to AZD1222 COVID-19 vaccine. Sequenced by immunoSEQ multiplex PCR; TCRdb stores in-frame clones only, minus some. The data show roughly 120,000 clones, 87% seen once. Material: peripheral blood, obtained on day 0 of AZD1222 vaccination. The receptor set was obtained from an adult in good health.

The J gene is TRBJ1-5, the V gene TRBV9, with TRBD1 matching over 8 bases. J was trimmed by 6 bases and V by 3 bases; bases with no gene match: 5. Germline CDR1 and CDR2: SGDLS and YYNGEE. The CDR3 sequence is 14 residues long. In nucleotides, the CDR3 is TGTGCCAGCAGCGGAGGACAGGGAGCTCAGCCCCAGCATTTT. The encoded protein is CASSGGQGAQPQHF.

CDR3 sequence: CASRSDSNGLPLHF. The CDR3 DNA reads TGTGCCAGCAGATCCGACTCAAACGGCTTACCCCTCCACTTT. This rearrangement joins TRBV6-5 to TRBJ1-6; D gene uncertain. This CDR3 spans 14 amino acids. Germline V gene sequence: CDR1 MNHEY, CDR2 SVGAGI. Trimming shortened V by 6 bases and J by 12 bases, and 18 bases separated the two germline ends.

The chain is built from TRBV5-1 and TRBJ2-2; unclear D gene. The CDR3 sequence is 15 residues long. The V gene lost 3 bases and the J gene lost 1 base, with 10 bases spanning the gap. The germline V gene has CDR1 SGHRS and CDR2 YFSETQ. CDR3 DNA sequence: TGCGCCAGCAGCTCCCCGACAAGGAACACCGGGGAGCTGTTTTTT. Amino acids: CASSSPTRNTGELFF. Using reference TRBV5-1 and TRBJ2-2 for the parts outside the CDR3, the full variable domain is KAGVTQTPRYLIKTRGQQVTLSCSPISGHRSVSWYQQTPGQGLQFLFEYFSETQRNKGNFPGRFSGRQFSNSRSEMNVSTLELGDSALYLCASSSPTRNTGELFFGEGSRLTVL.

V and J are TRBV7-9 and TRBJ1-2, with a tentative D call TRBD1 (5 bases). Germline-derived CDR1 and CDR2 are SEHNR and FQNEAQ (reference sequence). Trimming stripped 3 bases from V and 6 bases from J, with 17 bases between. The CDR3 has 15 amino acids. CDR3 region: CASSLGRGGTHGYTF. The CDR3 DNA is TGTGCCAGCAGCTTGGGTCGGGGGGGGACCCATGGCTACACCTTC.

The rearrangement links TRBV7-9 to TRBJ1-1; tentative D call: TRBD1 (5 bases). Per germline, CDR1 SEHNR and CDR2 FQNEAQ (reference sequence). Trimming cost V 4 bases and J 8 bases, with 11 bases left between them. The CDR3 has 12 residues. Here the CDR3 reads CASSYNPGEAFF. The CDR3 DNA reads TGTGCCAGCAGCTACAATCCAGGGGAAGCTTTCTTT.

This clone was seen a handful of times. The genes are TRBV13 and TRBJ1-3, with D possibly matching TRBD1 (6 bases). The CDR3 totals 15 residues. Germline CDR1 reads PRHDT; CDR2 reads FYEKMQ (reference sequence). Deletions cut 5 bases from V and 2 bases from J, with 13 bases between. CDR3 region: CASSRGAGTGNTIYF. CDR3 nucleotide sequence: TGTGCCAGCAGCCGGGGGGCCGGGACTGGAAACACCATATATTTT.

The rearrangement joins TRBV6-5 to TRBJ1-2; D is unresolved. This CDR3 contains 15 residues. The V end was cut by 7 bases, the J end by 1 base, with 16 bases between. Germline CDR1 reads MNHEY; CDR2 reads SVGAGI. CDR3 amino acids: CASTRTGSNNYGYTF. As DNA, the CDR3 is TGTGCCAGCACCCGAACGGGCAGCAATAACTATGGCTACACCTTC.

This chain connects TRBV28 to TRBJ2-2, with 7 positions matching TRBD1. Germline CDR1 MDHEN, CDR2 SYDVKM. This CDR3 comprises 16 residues. The junction had 11 bases not matched to a gene; V was cut back by 6 bases and J by 4 bases. CDR3 DNA: TGTGCCAGCAGGTCAGACAGGGTTCTTTCCACCGGGGAGCTGTTTTTT. It yields the protein CASRSDRVLSTGELFF.

This clone is a singleton in its sample. CDR3 sequence: CASSQGQGAVYGYTF. The CDR3 region has the DNA TGCGCCAGCAGCCAAGGTCAGGGAGCGGTCTATGGCTACACCTTC. This chain connects TRBV4-1 to TRBJ1-2; D is possibly TRBD1 (5 bases). This CDR3 comprises 15 residues. Between the trimmed V and J ends, which lost 1 base and 4 bases, there was a span of 13 bases. Germline CDR1 reads MGHRA; CDR2 reads YSYEKL.